The rows below give T cell receptor beta chains drawn from one sample of a study of T-cell reconstitution after alpha-beta-depleted transplantation in children. One entry per CDR3 protein results from TCRdb running MiXCR on the PCR reads. The repertoire consists of 350,000 to 500,000 distinct CDR3 sequences, with approximately 42% occurring once and the leading ten covering under 35%. This material consisted of PBMCs, taken before TCRalphabeta/CD19-depleted stem cell transplant. The origin of the receptors is a girl aged 2-10 years with aplastic anemia, due to receive a stem cell transplant. CDR3s include the opening cysteine and the closing phenylalanine or tryptophan. A D gene is named only where the DNA matches it firmly. The listing skips clone size in some rows; elsewhere it reads once, few, many or a size class.

v_call	j_call	d_call	clone_size	cdr3_aa	cdr3_nt
TRBV11-1	TRBJ2-1	TRBD2	-	CASSLGASGGLTRYEQFF	TGTGCCAGCAGCTTAGGGGCTAGCGGGGGGCTCACTCGGTATGAGCAGTTCTTC
TRBV20-1	TRBJ2-1	TRBD1	-	CSARDRVTGNEPNEQFF	TGCAGTGCTAGAGATCGGGTGACAGGGAATGAACCGAATGAGCAGTTCTTC
TRBV20-1	TRBJ2-7	TRBD2	-	CSVGRDGGYEQYF	TGCAGTGTTGGACGGGACGGGGGGTACGAGCAGTACTTC
TRBV3-1	TRBJ1-5	-	-	CASSHSFSNQPQHF	TGTGCCAGCAGCCACAGTTTTAGCAATCAGCCCCAGCATTTT
TRBV30	TRBJ2-5	TRBD2	few	CAWSSGLAGETQYF	TGTGCCTGGAGTTCTGGACTAGCGGGAGAGACCCAGTACTTC
TRBV25-1	TRBJ1-6	-	-	CASRETGDYNSPLHF	TGTGCCAGCAGGGAGACGGGGGATTATAATTCACCCCTCCACTTT
TRBV7-3	TRBJ2-2	-	-	CASSPPGGGGTGELFF	TGTGCCAGCAGCCCACCTGGGGGCGGCGGCACCGGGGAGCTGTTTTTT
TRBV14	TRBJ2-7	TRBD2	once	CASSQGSGRMGEQYF	TGTGCCAGCAGCCAAGGTAGCGGGAGGATGGGGGAGCAGTACTTC
TRBV28	TRBJ2-7	-	-	CASSLGSGQVFYEQYF	TGTGCCAGCAGTTTAGGCAGCGGTCAGGTCTTCTACGAGCAGTACTTC
TRBV7-9	TRBJ1-5	TRBD1	-	CASSLATSSTGVNQPQHF	TGTGCCAGCAGCTTAGCTACTTCCTCGACAGGGGTAAATCAGCCCCAGCATTTT
TRBV7-8	TRBJ2-1	-	-	CASSHGQGGGNEQFF	TGTGCCAGCAGTCACGGGCAGGGGGGTGGAAATGAGCAGTTCTTC
TRBV4-3	TRBJ2-3	TRBD2	many	CASSQAFSSGGDTQYF	TGCGCCAGCAGCCAAGCTTTCTCTAGCGGGGGAGATACGCAGTATTTT
TRBV6-1	TRBJ2-1	TRBD2	few	CASSTGTRLMVEQFF	TGTGCCAGCAGCACCGGGACTAGGCTTATGGTTGAGCAGTTCTTC
TRBV29-1	TRBJ1-2	-	many	CSVGAGAVGYTF	TGCAGCGTTGGGGCAGGGGCAGTTGGCTACACCTTC
TRBV14	TRBJ2-1	-	-	CASSLYSGEQFF	TGTGCCAGCAGCCTTTACAGCGGTGAGCAGTTCTTC
TRBV10-1	TRBJ2-5	-	-	CASSEGKGTNQETQYF	TGCGCCAGCAGTGAGGGGAAAGGAACCAACCAAGAGACCCAGTACTTC
TRBV6-5	TRBJ2-7	TRBD1	-	CASSYGTGTEQYF	TGTGCCAGCAGTTACGGGACAGGGACCGAGCAGTACTTC
TRBV20-1	TRBJ1-5	TRBD1	few	CSAWDREKDSNQPQHF	TGCAGTGCTTGGGACAGGGAGAAAGATAGCAATCAGCCCCAGCATTTT
TRBV5-1	TRBJ2-1	-	-	CASREVSYNEQFF	TGCGCCAGCAGAGAGGTCTCCTACAATGAGCAGTTCTTC
TRBV12-3/TRBV12-4	TRBJ2-7	-	many	CASSFGQEDEQYF	TGTGCCAGCAGTTTTGGGCAGGAGGACGAGCAGTACTTC
TRBV5-5	TRBJ2-7	-	-	CASSLESGYEQYF	TGTGCCAGCAGCTTGGAGAGCGGCTACGAGCAGTACTTC
TRBV30	TRBJ2-7	TRBD2	-	CAWNTGTSNSYEQYF	TGTGCCTGGAACACCGGGACTAGCAACTCCTACGAGCAGTACTTC
TRBV27	TRBJ2-1	TRBD2	-	CASSLLAGGPDNEQFF	TGTGCCAGCAGTTTACTAGCGGGAGGGCCAGATAATGAGCAGTTCTTC
TRBV6-1	TRBJ2-1	TRBD1	few	CASSEDRGRFNEQFF	TGTGCCAGCAGTGAAGACAGGGGGCGATTCAATGAGCAGTTCTTC
TRBV5-1	TRBJ1-2	-	-	CASSLASVREYGYTF	TGCGCCAGCAGCTTGGCTTCCGTCCGAGAGTATGGCTACACCTTC
TRBV27	TRBJ2-5	-	-	CASSLSSRGGIQETQYF	TGTGCCAGCAGTTTATCGAGTAGAGGGGGGATTCAAGAGACCCAGTACTTC